Following are 27 T cell receptor beta chains from one sample sequenced in a study of human T cells and chemical hapten exposure. MiXCR was run by TCRdb on the RACE reads, yielding one entry per CDR3 protein. Of 360,000 or so distinct CDR3 sequences listed, under 6.5% are singletons. As for time point: patch test 2, 6 weeks after DPC sensitization. Treatment described: therapeutic diphenylcyclopropenone sensitization with weekly scalp DPC. Sequenced here: whole blood, sampled in connection with sensitization to the hapten diphenylcyclopropenone (DPC). These TCRs come from a woman younger than 35 with alopecia areata. Some clones in this sample may be carry-over from other donors' samples.

The chain carries TRBV7-2 and TRBJ2-2; D is possibly TRBD2 (7 bases). CDR1 and CDR2 (germline): SGHTA, FQGNSA. V was clipped by 2 bases and J by 6 bases, with 13 bases between them. This CDR3 is 15 amino acids long. This chain's CDR3 is CASSLKWGGAGELFF. CDR3 nucleotides: TGTGCCAGCAGCTTAAAATGGGGGGGCGCCGGGGAGCTGTTTTTT.

In this sample, this clonotype turned up many times. V gene TRBV4-1 combines with J gene TRBJ1-2; 11 bases match TRBD1. The CDR3 has 18 residues. CDR1 and CDR2 (germline): MGHRA, YSYEKL. The V segment lost 0 bases and the J segment 8 bases; nucleotides outside the gene matches: 14. The CDR3 reads CASSQDWGTGTGGEGYTF. CDR3 bases: TGCGCCAGCAGCCAAGATTGGGGCACCGGGACAGGGGGAGAAGGCTACACCTTC.

The sample holds many counts of this clonotype. The CDR3 sequence is CSATLGGQANQPQHF. In DNA form, the CDR3 reads TGCAGTGCCACCCTCGGTGGACAGGCGAATCAGCCCCAGCATTTT. V is TRBV20-1 and J is TRBJ1-5, with 7 bases that match TRBD1. The CDR3 contains 15 residues. Germline loops: CDR1 DFQATT, CDR2 SNEGSKA (reference sequence). V lost 6 bases to trimming and J lost 4 bases; unmatched junction nucleotides: 12.

In its sample, this clonotype was seen many times. CDR3 in amino acids: CASSSTSGGNYEQYF. CDR3 nucleotides: TGTGCCAGCAGCAGCACTAGCGGGGGAAACTACGAGCAGTACTTC. The genes are TRBV3-1 and TRBJ2-7; TRBD2 matches 11 bases. J lost 3 bases, V lost 5 bases, and 6 bases had no gene match. There are 15 residues in the CDR3. CDR1 is LGHDT and CDR2 is YNNKEL in the germline V gene (reference sequence).

This clonotype was observed many times. This sequence joins TRBV20-1 and TRBJ1-5; D is uncertain. Trimming removed 3 bases from V and 6 bases from J, with 12 bases in between. The germline V gene has CDR1 DFQATT and CDR2 SNEGSKA (reference sequence). The CDR3 runs to 13 residues. The CDR3 here is CSASSGDTQPQHF. The CDR3 bases are TGCAGTGCTAGTTCTGGGGATACTCAGCCCCAGCATTTT.

This clonotype was detected many times. This rearrangement joins TRBV7-8 to TRBJ1-4; D is unresolved. Germline CDR1 is SGHVS and CDR2 is FQNEAQ. The V and J ends lost 0 bases and 3 bases respectively, with 5 bases between them. This CDR3 has 14 residues. The CDR3 DNA reads TGTGCCAGCAGCTTAGCCCGGGCTAATGAAAAACTGTTTTTT. This sequence encodes CASSLARANEKLFF.

This clonotype was seen a few times. The J gene is TRBJ2-5, the V gene TRBV6-2 or TRBV6-3; tentative D call: TRBD2 (7 bases). This CDR3 is 15 amino acids long. Germline V lookup: CDR1 MNHEY, CDR2 SVGEGT. The germline V and J ends were trimmed by 7 bases and 1 base, with 16 bases remaining between them. The CDR3 sequence is CASITGRGGQETQYF. CDR3 DNA: TGTGCCAGCATCACCGGAAGGGGGGGCCAAGAGACCCAGTACTTC.

The chain recombines TRBV6-2 or TRBV6-3 with TRBJ1-2; D is possibly TRBD1 (5 bases). Trimming cost V 0 bases and J 7 bases, with 18 bases left between them. CDR1 MNHEY and CDR2 SVGEGT come from the germline V gene. The CDR3 totals 16 residues. CDR3 loop: CASSYSTASIHSGYTF. As DNA, the CDR3 is TGTGCCAGCAGTTACTCGACAGCCTCAATACACAGTGGCTACACCTTC.

There are many counts of this clonotype. The V gene is TRBV3-1, the J gene TRBJ1-1; D remains ambiguous. Germline V gene lookup returns CDR1 LGHDT and CDR2 YNNKEL (reference sequence). The CDR3 extends over 13 amino acids. V was pared by 2 bases and J by 4 bases, with 8 bases between. The CDR3 is CASSQQWGTEAFF. Written as DNA, the CDR3 is TGTGCCAGCAGCCAACAGTGGGGCACTGAAGCTTTCTTT.

This clonotype has at least ten counts. The CDR3 DNA is TGTGCCAGCAGCTTAAGGGCTACCGAGCAGTACTTC. Amino acid sequence: CASSLRATEQYF. This chain connects TRBV11-1 to TRBJ2-7, with D uncertain. CDR1 SGHAT and CDR2 FQDESV come from the germline V gene (reference sequence). V was cut by 2 bases and J by 6 bases, with 8 bases left in between. The CDR3 loop spans 12 amino acids.

Many counts were recorded for this clonotype. The chain couples TRBV3-1 to TRBJ1-4; D not certain. This CDR3 comprises 16 residues. Germline loops: CDR1 LGHDT, CDR2 YNNKEL (reference sequence). Trimming took off 0 bases at V and 4 bases at J, with 12 bases between the two ends. The CDR3 nucleotides are TGTGCCAGCAGCCAAGATGAAACACTCCATAATGAAAAACTGTTTTTT. It specifies CASSQDETLHNEKLFF. The whole variable domain, filled in from reference TRBV3-1 and TRBJ1-4, reads DTAVSQTPKYLVTQMGNDKSIKCEQNLGHDTMYWYKQDSKKFLKIMFSYNNKELIINETVPNRFSPKSPDKAHLNLHINSLELGDSAVYFCASSQDETLHNEKLFFGSGTQLSVL.

J is TRBJ2-3 and V is TRBV28; no reliable D call. From germline, CDR1 is MDHEN and CDR2 SYDVKM. The CDR3 runs to 14 residues. V lost 4 bases to trimming and J lost 0 bases, with 8 bases between them. In DNA form, the CDR3 reads TGTGCCAGCAGTTCCCATAGTAGCACAGATACGCAGTATTTT. Protein sequence: CASSSHSSTDTQYF.

There are a few counts of this clonotype. This chain uses TRBV6-6 with TRBJ1-1; 7 bases match TRBD1. Trimming removed 6 bases from V and 4 bases from J; junction bases left unmatched: 5. The CDR3 runs to 13 residues. CDR1 MNHNY and CDR2 SVGAGI come from the germline V gene (reference sequence). The DNA of the CDR3 is TGTGCCAGCAGCCCCGGACAGGCCACTGAAGCTTTCTTT. Encoded protein: CASSPGQATEAFF.

This chain joins TRBV4-1 and TRBJ2-3, with D maybe TRBD2 (6 bases). V lost 1 base and J lost 1, with 9 bases in between. CDR1 and CDR2 from the germline V gene are MGHRA and YSYEKL. This CDR3 region has 15 residues. The chain's CDR3 is CASSQVTGGTDTQYF. The CDR3 region has the DNA TGCGCCAGCAGCCAAGTTACGGGAGGCACAGATACGCAGTATTTT.

In its sample, this clonotype was seen a few times. J is TRBJ1-1 and V is TRBV4-2; perhaps TRBD1 as D (5 bases). Germline V gene data show CDR1 as LGHNA and CDR2 as YNFKEQ. The CDR3 covers 13 residues. Trimming cost V 2 bases and J 8 bases, with 12 bases left between them. The CDR3 sequence: CASSQKQEQEAFF. Here the CDR3 DNA reads TGTGCCAGCAGCCAAAAACAGGAACAGGAAGCTTTCTTT.

This clonotype appeared many times. CDR3 nucleotide sequence: TGTGCCAGCAGCCCGGTCGTTCAGGCTTTAAATCAGCCCCAGCATTTT. The encoded protein is CASSPVVQALNQPQHF. V usage is TRBV6-1 and J usage is TRBJ1-5, with no clear D. V lost 6 bases to trimming and J lost 4 bases, with 19 bases between them. The CDR3 length is 16 residues. Germline V gene lookup returns CDR1 MNHNS and CDR2 SASEGT.

The table lists this clonotype with a few counts. The rearrangement links TRBV7-8 to TRBJ1-1; D not certain. V was trimmed by 1 base and J by 5 bases, leaving 8 bases between them. This CDR3 is 13 amino acids long. CDR1 and CDR2 (germline): SGHVS, FQNEAQ. The CDR3 bases are TGTGCCAGCAGCTTAGTTTTTTTAACTGAAGCTTTCTTT. Translation gives CASSLVFLTEAFF.

This clonotype was seen only a few times. This sequence joins TRBV10-3 and TRBJ2-3; D ambiguous. Germline V lookup: CDR1 ENHRY, CDR2 SYGVKD. This CDR3 contains 16 residues. The ends were cut back, 5 bases at V and 1 base at J, with 16 bases in the middle. The CDR3 protein is CAISQTALTGTDTQYF. CDR3 DNA: TGTGCCATCAGTCAGACGGCCCTCACCGGCACAGATACGCAGTATTTT.

Worth noting for this clonotype: A much larger clone differs by one base, so this may be a read error. This sequence joins TRBV7-8 and TRBJ2-6; maybe TRBD2 (5 bases). This CDR3 spans 17 amino acids. The germline V gene encodes CDR1 SGHVS and CDR2 FQNEAQ. DNA for the CDR3: TGTCCCAGCAGCACGGGATCCCACTTCTCTGGGGCCAACGTCCTGACTTTC. This translates into CPSSTGSHFSGANVLTF.

This clonotype was recorded a few times. The chain has TRBV29-1 and TRBJ2-7; D ambiguous. V was clipped by 4 bases and J by 6 bases, with 10 bases between them. The germline V gene has CDR1 SQVTM and CDR2 ANQGSEA. The CDR3 extends over 11 amino acids. The CDR3 loop reads CSVGYSGEQYF. The CDR3 DNA is TGCAGCGTTGGGTATTCGGGCGAGCAGTACTTC.

The chain recombines TRBV3-1 with TRBJ2-7; TRBD1 aligns across 8 bases. This CDR3 is built from 16 residues. Germline CDR1 and CDR2: LGHDT and YNNKEL (reference sequence). The V and J ends lost 0 bases and 4 bases, in that order; junction bases with no gene match: 8. CDR3 DNA: TGTGCCAGCAGCCAAGATTTCCGAGACAGGGGTTACGAGCAGTACTTC. Translation gives CASSQDFRDRGYEQYF.

The gene calls are TRBV29-1 and TRBJ2-2, with 7 nucleotides matching TRBD2. CDR3 length: 15 residues. Germline CDR1 and CDR2: SQVTM and ANQGSEA. Germline trimming cut 1 base from V and 0 bases from J; bases unmatched to any gene: 2. The DNA of the CDR3 is TGCAGCGTTGAAGTCGGGACTACGAACACCGGGGAGCTGTTTTTT. Its protein is CSVEVGTTNTGELFF.

The sample holds a few counts of this clonotype. The chain uses TRBV4-3 and TRBJ2-2; TRBD1 agrees at 7 bases. Germline loops: CDR1 LGHNA, CDR2 YSLEER. This CDR3 spans 14 amino acids. With V trimmed by 5 bases and J by 4 bases, 4 bases remained unmatched. The CDR3 DNA follows: TGCGCCAGCAGCTGGACAGGTCGCACCGGGGAGCTGTTTTTT. Translation: CASSWTGRTGELFF.

This clonotype has more than one count but fewer than ten. The genes are TRBV10-3 and TRBJ2-7; no definite D call. Per germline, CDR1 ENHRY and CDR2 SYGVKD. V lost 4 bases, J lost 0 bases, and 25 bases lay in between. The CDR3 runs 19 residues. CDR3 DNA: TGTGCCATCAGTGGCTCGTCGTGGGCCGAAACATTAGACTCCTACGAGCAGTACTTC. Amino acid sequence: CAISGSSWAETLDSYEQYF.

This clonotype was found many times. The rearrangement links TRBV4-3 to TRBJ1-1; a possible D gene is TRBD1 (6 bases). The CDR3 consists of 15 residues. Germline CDR1 LGHNA, CDR2 YSLEER. Deletions cut 3 bases from V and 3 bases from J, with 14 bases between. The CDR3 here is CASSQDTGKYTEAFF. The CDR3 coding sequence is TGCGCCAGCAGCCAGGACACAGGGAAGTACACTGAAGCTTTCTTT.

This clonotype has at least ten counts. The genes are TRBV4-2 and TRBJ2-6; 9 bases are a match to TRBD1. CDR1 is LGHNA, CDR2 YNFKEQ, per germline. The CDR3 loop spans 18 amino acids. After removal of 8 bases from V and 6 bases from J, the junction contained 17 bases not matched to a gene. The CDR3 spells CASSPRTGERVLANVLTF. The CDR3 DNA sequence: TGTGCCAGCTCCCCCAGGACAGGGGAAAGAGTACTGGCCAACGTCCTGACTTTC.

This clonotype was observed a handful of times. The V call is TRBV4-1, the J call TRBJ2-1, with TRBD1 matching over 8 bases. V was clipped by 1 base and J by 10 bases; unmatched bases: 9. Germline V CDR1 and CDR2: MGHRA, YSYEKL. This CDR3 is 15 amino acids long. CDR3 amino acids: CASSQAGQAMGEQFF. CDR3 sequence (DNA): TGCGCCAGCAGCCAAGCGGGACAGGCTATGGGGGAGCAGTTCTTC.